What follows are 28 T cell receptor beta chains derived from one specimen sequenced in a study of blood T cell repertoires in COVID-19. The protocol was immunoSEQ multiplex PCR, while the TCRdb copy is restricted to in-frame clones and leaves out a portion. The sample records fewer than 110,000 clones, more than 75% being singletons. Sequenced sample: peripheral blood. These receptors were taken from a woman in her thirties with acute or convalescent COVID-19.

The rearrangement links TRBV5-4 to TRBJ1-6; tentative D call: TRBD1 (5 bases). The CDR3 is 13 amino acids. Germline-derived CDR1 and CDR2 are SGHNT and YYREEE (reference sequence). Trimming took off 9 bases at V and 9 bases at J, with 16 bases between the two ends. The CDR3: CATSPGGSSPLHF. CDR3 nucleotide sequence: TGTGCCACCTCTCCCGGGGGAAGTTCACCCCTCCACTTT.

The chain has TRBV2 and TRBJ1-3, with D hard to call. The CDR3 extends over 16 amino acids. From germline, CDR1 is SNHLY and CDR2 FYNNEI. V was cut by 4 bases and J by 0 bases, with 13 bases left in between. CDR3 nucleotides: TGTGCCAGCAGTGCCAACTTTCTAAGCTCTGGAAACACCATATATTTT. Its protein is CASSANFLSSGNTIYF.

V usage is TRBV2 and J usage is TRBJ1-2; TRBD1 agrees at 9 bases. The CDR3 has 14 residues. Trimming removed 7 bases from V and 5 bases from J; junction bases left unmatched: 8. Germline lookup yields CDR1 SNHLY and CDR2 FYNNEI. The chain's CDR3 is CASIRTGARYGYTF. The CDR3 coding sequence is TGTGCCAGCATCAGGACAGGGGCGCGATATGGCTACACCTTC.

The gene calls are TRBV7-9 and TRBJ1-2; tentatively, D is TRBD1 (5 bases). Germline V lookup: CDR1 SEHNR, CDR2 FQNEAQ (reference sequence). The CDR3 contains 12 residues. The V end was cut by 5 bases, the J end by 4 bases, with 8 bases between. The CDR3 nucleotides read TGTGCCAGCAGCGGGGGGGTCTATGGCTACACCTTC. Residues: CASSGGVYGYTF.

The gene calls are TRBV5-1 and TRBJ1-2; 7 bases align to TRBD1. Germline CDR1 SGHRS, CDR2 YFSETQ. The CDR3 totals 14 residues. V gave up 4 bases and J gave up 3 bases; unmatched junction bases: 6. The DNA for the CDR3 is TGCGCCAGCAGCAATACAGGGGTCGACTATGGCTACACCTTC. It codes for CASSNTGVDYGYTF. The variable domain in full, with the rest retrieved from reference TRBV5-1 and TRBJ1-2, is KAGVTQTPRYLIKTRGQQVTLSCSPISGHRSVSWYQQTPGQGLQFLFEYFSETQRNKGNFPGRFSGRQFSNSRSEMNVSTLELGDSALYLCASSNTGVDYGYTFGSGTRLTVV.

V usage is TRBV12-3 or TRBV12-4 and J usage is TRBJ2-4, with 7 positions matching TRBD1. V was pared by 3 bases and J by 9 bases, with 5 bases of the junction left unmatched. This CDR3 region has 13 residues. The CDR3 DNA reads TGTGCCAGCAGTTTCAGAGACAGGGCCATTCAGTACTTC. This gives the protein CASSFRDRAIQYF.

The rearrangement links TRBV3-1 (or the pseudogene TRBV3-2) to TRBJ2-3; 15 bases agree with TRBD2. Germline values: CDR1 LGHDT, CDR2 YNNKEL (reference sequence). Trimming removed 4 bases from V and 6 bases from J; junction bases left unmatched: 2. The CDR3 runs to 15 residues. CDR3 sequence: CASSLGTSGGDTQYF. DNA for the CDR3: TGTGCCAGCAGCCTCGGGACTAGCGGGGGGGATACGCAGTATTTT.

The chain employs TRBV5-1 and TRBJ1-1; 9 bases are a match to TRBD1. V gave up 0 bases and J gave up 1 base; unmatched junction bases: 7. Germline V gene lookup returns CDR1 SGHRS and CDR2 YFSETQ. The CDR3 loop spans 17 amino acids. This CDR3 reads CASSLDPMGQGNTEAFF. The CDR3 DNA sequence: TGCGCCAGCAGCTTGGACCCGATGGGACAGGGGAACACTGAAGCTTTCTTT.

This sequence joins TRBV11-2 and TRBJ2-1; the D is unclear. The CDR3 sequence is 13 residues long. The ends were cut back, 1 base at V and 6 bases at J, with 7 bases in the middle. In germline, CDR1 is SGHAT, CDR2 FQNNGV. In DNA, the CDR3 is TGTGCCAGCAGCTTAGGTCGAGTCAATGAGCAGTTCTTC. This codes for CASSLGRVNEQFF.

The rearrangement joins TRBV7-3 to TRBJ2-3; TRBD2 matches at 8 bases. Losses at the gene ends were 3 bases for V and 2 bases for J; bases not matched to a gene: 4. This CDR3 has 15 residues. Germline V CDR1 and CDR2: SGHTA, FQGTGA. CDR3 in DNA: TGTGCCAGCAGCTTCAGCGGGGGTAACACAGATACGCAGTATTTT. Its protein product is CASSFSGGNTDTQYF.

The CDR3 DNA reads TGTGCCAGCAGCACTAGCTCGGGGGGTCCTGGGGATACGCAGTATTTT. It translates to CASSTSSGGPGDTQYF. The chain uses TRBV9 and TRBJ2-3, with 7 bases identical to TRBD2. The V segment lost 4 bases and the J segment 6 bases; nucleotides outside the gene matches: 14. In germline, CDR1 is SGDLS, CDR2 YYNGEE. The CDR3 totals 16 residues.

The rearrangement joins TRBV30 to TRBJ1-4; the D gene is possibly TRBD1 (6 bases). CDR3 length: 14 residues. The V and J ends lost 4 bases and 5 bases respectively, with 14 bases between them. Germline CDR1 is GTSNPN and CDR2 is SVGIG (reference sequence). The CDR3 DNA is TGTGCCTGGAATCGGGACACACAAAATGAAAAACTGTTTTTT. Translation gives CAWNRDTQNEKLFF.

V is TRBV5-4 and J is TRBJ2-1; 14 bases agree with TRBD2. CDR1 is SGHNT, CDR2 YYREEE, per germline (reference sequence). CDR3 length: 15 amino acids. The V gene end was trimmed by 3 bases and the J gene end by 6 bases; junction bases not matched to a gene: 2. The CDR3 is CASSSGLAGVNEQFF. Here the CDR3 DNA reads TGTGCCAGCAGCTCGGGACTAGCGGGAGTCAATGAGCAGTTCTTC. Complete variable domain (other parts from reference TRBV5-4 and TRBJ2-1): ETGVTQSPTHLIKTRGQQVTLRCSSQSGHNTVSWYQQALGQGPQFIFQYYREEENGRGNFPPRFSGLQFPNYSSELNVNALELDDSALYLCASSSGLAGVNEQFFGPGTRLTVL.

The chain couples TRBV4-1 to TRBJ1-5; D perhaps matches TRBD1 (5 bases). The CDR3 totals 16 residues. Trimming left V 1 base short and J 3 bases short, with 13 bases between. Germline V gene lookup returns CDR1 MGHRA and CDR2 YSYEKL. In nucleotides, the CDR3 is TGCGCCAGCAGCCAAGTGATGGCAGGGAACAATCAGCCCCAGCATTTT. This gives the protein CASSQVMAGNNQPQHF.

V is TRBV2 and J is TRBJ2-7; D gene unclear. CDR3 length equals 12 residues. Trimming took off 6 bases at V and 2 bases at J, with 8 bases between the two ends. Germline CDR1 reads SNHLY; CDR2 reads FYNNEI. CDR3 coding DNA: TGTGCCAGCAGCCCTCAGGCCTACGAGCAGTACTTC. Amino acid sequence: CASSPQAYEQYF. Full variable domain (outside the CDR3, taken from reference TRBV2 and TRBJ2-7): EPEVTQTPSHQVTQMGQEVILRCVPISNHLYFYWYRQILGQKVEFLVSFYNNEISEKSEIFDDQFSVERPDGSNFTLKIRSTKLEDSAMYFCASSPQAYEQYFGPGTRLTVT.

The chain uses TRBV28 and TRBJ2-7, with 9 bases matching TRBD1. V was clipped by 4 bases and J by 3 bases; unmatched bases: 4. The CDR3 is 14 amino acids. Per the germline V gene, CDR1 is MDHEN and CDR2 is SYDVKM. CDR3 loop: CASSSPDRGYEQYF. DNA of the CDR3: TGTGCCAGCAGTTCCCCGGACAGGGGCTACGAGCAGTACTTC.

CDR3 in amino acids: CASSLGGGLNTEAFF. CDR3 nucleotide sequence: TGCGCCAGCAGCTTGGGTGGGGGGTTGAACACTGAAGCTTTCTTT. The V call is TRBV5-1, the J call TRBJ1-1, with D possibly being TRBD1 (5 bases). CDR1 is SGHRS and CDR2 is YFSETQ in the germline V gene. The CDR3 covers 15 residues. V was shortened by 0 bases and J by 0 bases, with 9 bases between the two germline ends.

The V and J genes are TRBV21-1 and TRBJ1-2; TRBD1 is the table's D call and was not checked against the DNA. TRBV21-1 is deemed a pseudogene. There are 13 residues in the CDR3. CDR3: CASSQTGPYGYTF. Here the CDR3 DNA reads TGTGCCAGCAGCCAGACAGGCCCCTATGGCTACACCTTC.

This chain connects TRBV5-1 to TRBJ2-3; TRBD1 matches 7 bases. Germline CDR1 is SGHRS and CDR2 is YFSETQ. The V segment lost 3 bases and the J segment 1 base; nucleotides outside the gene matches: 2. The CDR3 is 14 residues long. Here the CDR3 reads CASSSGQGTDTQYF. CDR3 coding DNA: TGCGCCAGCAGCTCCGGACAGGGCACAGATACGCAGTATTTT.

This chain uses TRBV19 with TRBJ1-1; 8 positions agree with TRBD1. Germline V gene lookup returns CDR1 LNHDA and CDR2 SQIVND (reference sequence). The CDR3 sequence is 16 residues long. V trimming: 3 bases; J trimming: 3 bases; junction bases outside the gene matches: 9. CDR3 coding DNA: TGTGCCAGTAGTATCACCCGGACAGGGTGGGACACTGAAGCTTTCTTT. Amino acids: CASSITRTGWDTEAFF.

This clone was found a few times. CDR3 protein: CASSGDRSTYEQYF. CDR3 in DNA: TGTGCCAGCAGTGGGGACAGGTCCACCTACGAGCAGTACTTC. J is TRBJ2-7 and V is TRBV2; 8 nucleotides match TRBD1. The germline V gene encodes CDR1 SNHLY and CDR2 FYNNEI. This CDR3 has 14 residues. V was clipped by 4 bases and J by 2 bases; unmatched bases: 4.

This clone occurred many times. The chain combines TRBV29-1 with TRBJ2-3; D is unclear. Trimming stripped 4 bases from V and 7 bases from J, with 6 bases between. Germline lookup yields CDR1 SQVTM and CDR2 ANQGSEA. The CDR3 has 10 residues. The DNA for the CDR3 is TGCAGCGTTGGTTTATATACGCAGTATTTT. Protein sequence: CSVGLYTQYF.

The J gene is TRBJ2-6, the V gene TRBV7-9; D perhaps matches TRBD1 (6 bases). The germline gives CDR1 SEHNR, CDR2 FQNEAQ (reference sequence). Deletions cut 5 bases from V and 4 bases from J, with 15 bases between. The length of the CDR3 is 16 residues. The CDR3 DNA reads as TGTGCCAGCAGCCTAAACAGGGTAACCGGGGCCAACGTCCTGACTTTC. Residues: CASSLNRVTGANVLTF.

This chain joins TRBV5-1 and TRBJ1-1; 9 bases match TRBD1. The CDR3 is 16 amino acids. J was trimmed by 1 base and V by 4 bases; bases with no gene match: 8. Germline CDR1 SGHRS, CDR2 YFSETQ. DNA of the CDR3: TGCGCCAGCAGCCCAAACAGGGGGCTGGAGAACACTGAAGCTTTCTTT. Protein product: CASSPNRGLENTEAFF.

V gene TRBV2 combines with J gene TRBJ1-2; D possibly corresponds to TRBD1 (6 bases). Germline CDR1 reads SNHLY; CDR2 reads FYNNEI. The ends were cut back, 1 base at V and 3 bases at J, with 12 bases in the middle. This CDR3 contains 15 residues. In DNA, the CDR3 is TGTGCCAGCAGTGAAGGAGCACAGGGCTACTATGGCTACACCTTC. The encoded protein is CASSEGAQGYYGYTF.

This clone was observed once. This sequence joins TRBV5-1 and TRBJ2-7; TRBD2 matches 13 bases. V lost 0 bases, J lost 0 bases, and 6 bases stayed unmatched. Germline CDR1 SGHRS, CDR2 YFSETQ. CDR3 length: 18 residues. This CDR3 reads CASSLGTSGGIFSYEQYF. The CDR3 DNA sequence: TGCGCCAGCAGCTTGGGGACTAGCGGGGGTATATTCTCCTACGAGCAGTACTTC.

On this clone itself: At one of its ends the junction is not consistent with the germline gene, which may arise from a read error. This chain uses TRBV7-3 with TRBJ1-6, with 7 bases matching TRBD1. This CDR3 comprises 13 residues. CDR1 SGHTA and CDR2 FQGTGA come from the germline V gene. CDR3 in DNA: TGTGCCAGCAGCGTAACAGGGGAATCACCCCTCCACTTT. Translating it yields CASSVTGESPLHF.

This clone is a singleton in its sample. V usage is TRBV5-1 and J usage is TRBJ1-1, with D possibly being TRBD1 (6 bases). Germline V gene sequence: CDR1 SGHRS, CDR2 YFSETQ. The V and J ends lost 4 bases and 0 bases respectively, with 16 bases between them. CDR3 length: 16 amino acids. CDR3 DNA sequence: TGCGCCAGCAGCCCACAGGGTATGACGATGAACACTGAAGCTTTCTTT. Amino acid sequence: CASSPQGMTMNTEAFF.